This T cell receptor (beta chain) was profiled in a study of blood T cells in healthy people across ages. Together with a sample-barcoded 5' primer, a J-beta primer mix was included in a second PCR lasting roughly 6 to 12 cycles. TCRdb fed the 5' RACE reads into MiXCR, producing one record per CDR3 protein. The table lists about 670,000 distinct CDR3 sequences, more than 45% of them singletons. This clonotype occurred many times. Trimming left V 0 bases short and J 0 bases short, with 12 bases between. Per germline, CDR1 SQVTM and CDR2 ANQGSEA. The CDR3 spans 16 residues. Drawn from each donor were ten milliliters of peripheral blood.

The chain combines TRBV29-1 with TRBJ2-1; tentatively, D is TRBD1 (6 bases). The sequenced sample consisted of blood. This TCR was recovered from a woman aged 80 or older in good health. This CDR3 reads CSVEEGASSSYNEQFF. The CDR3 bases are TGCAGCGTTGAAGAGGGGGCCTCAAGCTCCTACAATGAGCAGTTCTTC.